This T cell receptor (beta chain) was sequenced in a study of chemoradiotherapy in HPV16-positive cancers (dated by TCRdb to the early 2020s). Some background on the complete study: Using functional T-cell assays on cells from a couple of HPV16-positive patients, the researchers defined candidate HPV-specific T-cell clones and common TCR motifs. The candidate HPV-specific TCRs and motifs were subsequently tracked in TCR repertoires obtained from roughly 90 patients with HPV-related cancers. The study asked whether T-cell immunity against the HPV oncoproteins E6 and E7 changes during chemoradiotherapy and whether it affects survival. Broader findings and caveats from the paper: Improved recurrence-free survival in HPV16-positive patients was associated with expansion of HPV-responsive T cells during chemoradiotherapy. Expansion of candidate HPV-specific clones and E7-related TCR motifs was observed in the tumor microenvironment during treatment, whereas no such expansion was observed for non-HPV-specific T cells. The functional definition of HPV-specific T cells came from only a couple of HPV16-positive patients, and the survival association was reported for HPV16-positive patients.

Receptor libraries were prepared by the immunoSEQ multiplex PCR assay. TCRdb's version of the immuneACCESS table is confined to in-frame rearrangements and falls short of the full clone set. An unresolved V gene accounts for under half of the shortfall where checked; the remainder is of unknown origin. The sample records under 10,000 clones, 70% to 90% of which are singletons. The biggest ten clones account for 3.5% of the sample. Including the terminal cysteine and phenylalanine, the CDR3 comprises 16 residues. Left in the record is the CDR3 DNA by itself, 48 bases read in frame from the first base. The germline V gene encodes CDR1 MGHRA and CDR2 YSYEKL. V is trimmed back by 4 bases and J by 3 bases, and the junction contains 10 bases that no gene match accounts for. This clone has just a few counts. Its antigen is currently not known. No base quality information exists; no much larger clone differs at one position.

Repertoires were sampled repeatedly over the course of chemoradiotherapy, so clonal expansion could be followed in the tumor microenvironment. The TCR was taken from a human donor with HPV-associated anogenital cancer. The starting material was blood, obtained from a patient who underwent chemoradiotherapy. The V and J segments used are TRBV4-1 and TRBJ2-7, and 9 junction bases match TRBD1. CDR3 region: CASSLPRTGEVYEQYF. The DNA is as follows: TGCGCCAGCAGCCTCCCTAGGACAGGGGAGGTCTACGAGCAGTACTTC.